This T cell receptor (beta chain) is from a study of Ad26.COV2.S vaccination and SARS-CoV-2 variants. Study background: The authors gave Ad26.COV2.S intramuscularly, either once or twice 56 days apart.

V lost 1 base to trimming and J lost 4 bases, with 11 bases between them. This CDR3 spans 15 amino acids. Germline loops: CDR1 LGHDT, CDR2 YNNKEL (reference sequence). Whole-study findings and limits: Participants in the vaccine arm had higher spike-specific TCR breadth; placebo recipients had lower.

Stated treatment: about 20 received Ad26.COV2.S at low or high dose, single or two shots; roughly five received placebo; per-sample allocation not given. Following the first vaccine or placebo injection, samples were taken on day 63. It was an adult aged 18-55 years in Boston who was the donor. As for this clone: The antigen remains undetermined.

Sequenced by immunoSEQ multiplex PCR; TCRdb stores in-frame clones only, minus some. The sample contains approximately 480,000 clones, 87% of which appear only once. The sequence came from a person aged 18-65 years who received the Ad26.COV2.S COVID-19 vaccine or a placebo. This chain connects TRBV3-1 (or the pseudogene TRBV3-2) to TRBJ2-1; D is unresolved. The source was peripheral blood, collected in a trial of Ad26.COV2.S vaccine versus placebo. The CDR3 coding sequence is TGTGCCAGCAGCCAAGTAACGGCTCCTTACAATGAGCAGTTCTTC. Its protein is CASSQVTAPYNEQFF.